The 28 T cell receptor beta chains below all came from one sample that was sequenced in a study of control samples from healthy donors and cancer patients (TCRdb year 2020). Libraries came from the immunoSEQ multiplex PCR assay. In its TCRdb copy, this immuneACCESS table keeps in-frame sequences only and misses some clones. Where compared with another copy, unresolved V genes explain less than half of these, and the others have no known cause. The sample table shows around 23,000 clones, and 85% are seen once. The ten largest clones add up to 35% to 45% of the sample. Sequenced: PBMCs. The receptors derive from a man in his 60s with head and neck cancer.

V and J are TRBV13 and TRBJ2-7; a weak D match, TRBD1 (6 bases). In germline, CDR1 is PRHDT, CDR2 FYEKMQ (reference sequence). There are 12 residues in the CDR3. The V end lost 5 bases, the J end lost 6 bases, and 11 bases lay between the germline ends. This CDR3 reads CASSQQGGEQYF. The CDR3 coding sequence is TGTGCCAGCAGCCAACAGGGTGGCGAGCAGTACTTC.

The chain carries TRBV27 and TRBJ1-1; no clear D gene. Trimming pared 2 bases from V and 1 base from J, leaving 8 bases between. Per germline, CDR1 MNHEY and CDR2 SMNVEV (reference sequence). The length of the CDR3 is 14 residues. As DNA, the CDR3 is TGTGCCAGCAGTTTAATACTGGGGAACACTGAAGCTTTCTTT. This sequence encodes CASSLILGNTEAFF.

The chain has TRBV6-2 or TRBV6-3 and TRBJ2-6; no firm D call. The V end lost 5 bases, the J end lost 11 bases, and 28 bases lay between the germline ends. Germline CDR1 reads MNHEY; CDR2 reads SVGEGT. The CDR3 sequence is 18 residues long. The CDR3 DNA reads TGTGCCAGCAGTGCTGAGAAGTGGTGCTACAAAGTCGGGCACGTCCTGACTTTC. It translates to CASSAEKWCYKVGHVLTF.

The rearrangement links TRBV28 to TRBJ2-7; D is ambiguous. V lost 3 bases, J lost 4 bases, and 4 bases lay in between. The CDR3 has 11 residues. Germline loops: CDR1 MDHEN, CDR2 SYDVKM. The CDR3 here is CASSFGYEQYV. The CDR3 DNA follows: TGTGCCAGCAGTTTCGGGTACGAGCAGTACGTC.

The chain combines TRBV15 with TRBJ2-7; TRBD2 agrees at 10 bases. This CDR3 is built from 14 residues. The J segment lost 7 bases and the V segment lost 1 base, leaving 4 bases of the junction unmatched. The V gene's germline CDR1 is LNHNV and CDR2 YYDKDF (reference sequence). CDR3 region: CATSRVSSGGEQYF. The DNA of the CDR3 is TGTGCCACCAGCAGAGTATCTAGCGGGGGAGAGCAGTACTTC. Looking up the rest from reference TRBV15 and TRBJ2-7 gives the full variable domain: DAMVIQNPRYQVTQFGKPVTLSCSQTLNHNVMYWYQQKSSQAPKLLFHYYDKDFNNEADTPDNFQSRRPNTSFCFLDIRSPGLGDTAMYLCATSRVSSGGEQYFGPGTRLTVT.

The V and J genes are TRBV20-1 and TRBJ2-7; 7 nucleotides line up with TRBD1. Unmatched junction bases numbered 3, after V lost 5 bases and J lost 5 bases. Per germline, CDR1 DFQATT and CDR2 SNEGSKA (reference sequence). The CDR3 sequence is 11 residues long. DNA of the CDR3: TGCAGTGCTGCCCAGGGGGACGAGCAGTACTTC. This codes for CSAAQGDEQYF.

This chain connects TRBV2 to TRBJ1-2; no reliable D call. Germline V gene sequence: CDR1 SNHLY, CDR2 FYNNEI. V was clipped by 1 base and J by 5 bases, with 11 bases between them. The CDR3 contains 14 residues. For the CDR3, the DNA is TGTGCCAGCAGTGAAGGGGCAGTCCCGTATGGCTACACCTTC. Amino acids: CASSEGAVPYGYTF.

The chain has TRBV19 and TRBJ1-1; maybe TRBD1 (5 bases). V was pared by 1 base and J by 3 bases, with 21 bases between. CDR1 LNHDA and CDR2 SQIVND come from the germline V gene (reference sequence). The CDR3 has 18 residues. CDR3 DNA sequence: TGTGCCAGTAGTATAGGGACTTCGGGCAGGGCCGGTTACACTGAAGCTTTCTTT. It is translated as CASSIGTSGRAGYTEAFF. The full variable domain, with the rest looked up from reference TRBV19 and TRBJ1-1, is DGGITQSPKYLFRKEGQNVTLSCEQNLNHDAMYWYRQDPGQGLRLIYYSQIVNDFQKGDIAEGYSVSREKKESFPLTVTSAQKNPTAFYLCASSIGTSGRAGYTEAFFGQGTRLTVV.

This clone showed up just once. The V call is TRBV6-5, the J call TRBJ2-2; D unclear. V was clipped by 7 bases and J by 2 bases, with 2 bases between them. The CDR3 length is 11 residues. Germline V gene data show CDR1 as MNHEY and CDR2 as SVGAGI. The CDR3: CASTNTGELFF. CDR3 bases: TGTGCCAGCACCAACACCGGGGAGCTGTTTTTT.

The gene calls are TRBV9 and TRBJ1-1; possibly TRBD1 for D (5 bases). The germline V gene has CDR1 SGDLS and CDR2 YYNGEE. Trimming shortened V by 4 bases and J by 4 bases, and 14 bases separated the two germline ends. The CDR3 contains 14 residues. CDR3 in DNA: TGTGCCAGCAGCCCTCGACGGGGGGGCACTGAAGCTTTCTTT. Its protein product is CASSPRRGGTEAFF.

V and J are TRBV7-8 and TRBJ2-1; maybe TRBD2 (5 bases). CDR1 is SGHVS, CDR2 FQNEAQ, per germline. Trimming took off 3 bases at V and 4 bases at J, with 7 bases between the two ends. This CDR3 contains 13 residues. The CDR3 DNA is TGTGCCAGCAGCTTGCGGGTTTACAATGAGCAGTTCTTC. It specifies CASSLRVYNEQFF.

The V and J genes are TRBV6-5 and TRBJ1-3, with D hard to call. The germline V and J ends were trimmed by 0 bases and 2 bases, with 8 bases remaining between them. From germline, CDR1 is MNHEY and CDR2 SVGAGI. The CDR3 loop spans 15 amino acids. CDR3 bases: TGTGCCAGCAGTTACTCGAGGGATCCTGGAAACACCATATATTTT. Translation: CASSYSRDPGNTIYF.

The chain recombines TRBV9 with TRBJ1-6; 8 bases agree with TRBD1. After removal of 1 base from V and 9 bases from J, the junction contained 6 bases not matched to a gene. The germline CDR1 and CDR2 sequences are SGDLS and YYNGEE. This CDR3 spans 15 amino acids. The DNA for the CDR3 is TGTGCCAGCAGCGTATCAGGGGGCGGAGGTTCACCCCTCCACTTT. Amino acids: CASSVSGGGGSPLHF.

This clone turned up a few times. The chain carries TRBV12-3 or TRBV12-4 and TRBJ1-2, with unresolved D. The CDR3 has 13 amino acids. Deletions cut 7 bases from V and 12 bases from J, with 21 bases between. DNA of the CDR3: TGTGCCAGCACCGGGTCGGACCGTTCTAGTAACACCTTC. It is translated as CASTGSDRSSNTF.

CDR3 nucleotide sequence: TGTGCCAGCAGCCCATTAGCACAGGGGGGCGAGCAGTACTTC. Its translation: CASSPLAQGGEQYF. The chain has TRBV3-1 (or the pseudogene TRBV3-2) and TRBJ2-7, with TRBD1 matching 8 bases. This CDR3 has 14 residues. The V and J ends lost 4 bases and 6 bases, in that order; junction bases with no gene match: 8. From germline, CDR1 is LGHDT and CDR2 YNNKEL (reference sequence).

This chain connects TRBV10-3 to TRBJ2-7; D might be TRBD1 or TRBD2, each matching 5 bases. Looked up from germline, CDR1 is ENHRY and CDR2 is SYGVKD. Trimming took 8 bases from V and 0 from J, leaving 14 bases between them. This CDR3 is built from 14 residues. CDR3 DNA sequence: TGTGCCATCCGGGACCCCAGGAGCTCCTACGAGCAGTACTTC. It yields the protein CAIRDPRSSYEQYF.

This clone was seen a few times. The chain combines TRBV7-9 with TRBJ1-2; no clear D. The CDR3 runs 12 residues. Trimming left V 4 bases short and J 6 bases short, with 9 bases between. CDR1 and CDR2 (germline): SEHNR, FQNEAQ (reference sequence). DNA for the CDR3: TGTGCCAGCAGCTCGTCTCAGGATGGCTACACCTTC. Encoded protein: CASSSSQDGYTF.

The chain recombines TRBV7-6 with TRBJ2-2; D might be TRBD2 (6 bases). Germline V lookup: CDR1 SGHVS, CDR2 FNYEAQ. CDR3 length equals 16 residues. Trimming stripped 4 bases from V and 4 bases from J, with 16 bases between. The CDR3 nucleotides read TGTGCCAGCAGCTCCACATTGGGGGGAGGCACCGGGGAGCTGTTTTTT. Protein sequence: CASSSTLGGGTGELFF.

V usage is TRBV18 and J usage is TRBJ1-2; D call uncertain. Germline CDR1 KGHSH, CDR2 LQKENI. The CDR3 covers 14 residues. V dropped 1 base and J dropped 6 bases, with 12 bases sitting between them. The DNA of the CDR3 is TGTGCCAGCTCACCACTAAACCGGGTGGATGGCTACACCTTC. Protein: CASSPLNRVDGYTF. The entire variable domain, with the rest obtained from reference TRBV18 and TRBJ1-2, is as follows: NAGVMQNPRHLVRRRGQEARLRCSPMKGHSHVYWYRQLPEEGLKFMVYLQKENIIDESGMPKERFSAEFPKEGPSILRIQQVVRGDSAAYFCASSPLNRVDGYTFGSGTRLTVV.

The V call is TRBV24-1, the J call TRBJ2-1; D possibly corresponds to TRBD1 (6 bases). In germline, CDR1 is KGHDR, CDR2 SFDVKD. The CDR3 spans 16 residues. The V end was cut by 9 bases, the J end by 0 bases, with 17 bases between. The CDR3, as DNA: TGTGCCACCCGCGCCAGGGGTCCAGGCTCCTACAATGAGCAGTTCTTC. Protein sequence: CATRARGPGSYNEQFF.

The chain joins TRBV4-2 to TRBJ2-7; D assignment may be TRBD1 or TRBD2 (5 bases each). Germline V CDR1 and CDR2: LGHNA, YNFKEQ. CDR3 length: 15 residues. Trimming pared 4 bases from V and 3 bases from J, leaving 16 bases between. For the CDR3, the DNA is TGTGCCAGCAGCCCCAGTGAGGGGCGGTACTACGAGCAGTACTTC. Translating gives CASSPSEGRYYEQYF.

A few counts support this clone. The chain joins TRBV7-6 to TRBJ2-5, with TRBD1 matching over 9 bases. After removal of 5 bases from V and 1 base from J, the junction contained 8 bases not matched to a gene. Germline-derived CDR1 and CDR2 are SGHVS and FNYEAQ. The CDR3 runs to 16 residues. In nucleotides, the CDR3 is TGTGCCAGCAGCCTGACAGGGGGATTCCTCCAAGAGACCCAGTACTTC. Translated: CASSLTGGFLQETQYF.

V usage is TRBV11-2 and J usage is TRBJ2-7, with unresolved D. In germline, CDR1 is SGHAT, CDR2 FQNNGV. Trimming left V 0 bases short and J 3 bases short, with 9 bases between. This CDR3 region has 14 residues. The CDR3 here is CASSLDGLYYEQYF. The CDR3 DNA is TGTGCCAGCAGCTTAGATGGCCTGTACTACGAGCAGTACTTC. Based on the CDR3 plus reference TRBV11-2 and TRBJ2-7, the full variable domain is EAGVAQSPRYKIIEKRQSVAFWCNPISGHATLYWYQQILGQGPKLLIQFQNNGVVDDSQLPKDRFSAERLKGVDSTLKIQPAKLEDSAVYLCASSLDGLYYEQYFGPGTRLTVT.

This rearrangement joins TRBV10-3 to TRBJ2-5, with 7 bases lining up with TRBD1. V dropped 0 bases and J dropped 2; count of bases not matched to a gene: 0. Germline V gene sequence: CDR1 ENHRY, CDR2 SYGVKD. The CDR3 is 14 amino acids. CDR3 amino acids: CAISESTGQETQYF. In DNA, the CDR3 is TGTGCCATCAGTGAGTCGACAGGGCAAGAGACCCAGTACTTC.

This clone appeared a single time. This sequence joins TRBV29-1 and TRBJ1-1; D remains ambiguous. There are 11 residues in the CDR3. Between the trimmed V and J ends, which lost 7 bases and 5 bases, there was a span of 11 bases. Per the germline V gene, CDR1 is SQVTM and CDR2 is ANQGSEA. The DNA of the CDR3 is TGCAGCGGACGAGAGAGGACTGAAGCTTTCTTT. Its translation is CSGRERTEAFF.

CDR3 sequence (DNA): TGTGCTAGTGGTTTGTTGCCAGATACGCAGTATTTT. It specifies CASGLLPDTQYF. The J gene is TRBJ2-3, the V gene TRBV12-5; D gene uncertain. The CDR3 totals 12 residues. Trimming shortened V by 2 bases and J by 4 bases, and 4 bases separated the two germline ends. The germline CDR1 and CDR2 sequences are LGHNT and FRNRAP.

The CDR3 region has the DNA TGTGCCAGCAGCGCAACCGGGACTTGGACGAACACCGGGGAGCTGTTTTTT. It specifies CASSATGTWTNTGELFF. J is TRBJ2-2 and V is TRBV9, with a weak D call TRBD2 (6 bases). Trimming took off 3 bases at V and 0 bases at J, with 15 bases between the two ends. Germline V gene lookup returns CDR1 SGDLS and CDR2 YYNGEE. This CDR3 contains 17 residues.

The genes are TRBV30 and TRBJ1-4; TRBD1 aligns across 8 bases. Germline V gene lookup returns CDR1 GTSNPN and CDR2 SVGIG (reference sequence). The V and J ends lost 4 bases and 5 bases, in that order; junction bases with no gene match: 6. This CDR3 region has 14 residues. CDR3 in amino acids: CAWNPGTGNEKLFF. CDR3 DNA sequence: TGTGCCTGGAACCCCGGGACAGGCAATGAAAAACTGTTTTTT.